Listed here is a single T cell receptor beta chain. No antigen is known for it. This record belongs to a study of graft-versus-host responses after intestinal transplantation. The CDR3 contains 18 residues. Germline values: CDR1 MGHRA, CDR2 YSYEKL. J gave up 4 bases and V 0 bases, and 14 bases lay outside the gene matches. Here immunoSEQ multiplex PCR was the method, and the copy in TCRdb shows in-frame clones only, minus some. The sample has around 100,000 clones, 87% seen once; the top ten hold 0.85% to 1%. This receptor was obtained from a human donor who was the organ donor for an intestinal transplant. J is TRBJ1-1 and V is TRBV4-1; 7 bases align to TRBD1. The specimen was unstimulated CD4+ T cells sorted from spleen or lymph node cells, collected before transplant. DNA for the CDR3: TGCGCCAGCAGCCAAGAAGTTGCGGACAGGCGTCGGGGCACTGAAGCTTTCTTT. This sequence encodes CASSQEVADRRRGTEAFF.